A selection of T cell receptor beta chains follows, all from one sample in a study of CD4+ T cells in melanoma. TCRdb's table, derived via immunoSEQ multiplex PCR, lists solely in-frame clones and lacks some. The table lists roughly 9,200 clones, over 55% of them singletons. Sequencing used cells from a culture (not recorded whether cultured in vitro). These receptors all come from a human donor with melanoma. The CDR3 runs from the conserved cysteine through the conserved F or W.

>TRBJ1-2|TRBV5-4
CASSPQKGGTALPSNYGYTF
>TRBJ2-7|TRBV5-1
CASSLGQGGYSYEQYF
>TRBJ1-2|TRBV2
CAKSGQSNYGYTF
>TRBJ2-3|TRBV6-1
CASSELPSGMGGSRVTDTQYF
>TRBJ2-5|TRBV2
CASSAGGGSETQYF
>TRBJ2-3|TRBV5-4
CASSLYIGGGTDTQYF
>TRBJ1-1|TRBV7-2
CASSQGPNTEAFF
>TRBJ2-5|TRBV11-2
CASIRSGPQETQYF
>TRBJ1-2|TRBV4-1
CASSQGGGFSEGYTF
>TRBJ2-5|TRBV4-1
CASSSWEDQETQYF
>TRBJ2-1|TRBV11-2
CASSFGRKTPGNEQFF
>TRBJ2-2|TRBV11-3
CASSLVGSGELFF
>TRBJ1-1|TRBV11-3
CASSLGTGTEAFF
>TRBJ2-5|TRBV6-5
CASSYSRTSLETQYF
>TRBJ2-1|TRBV18
CASSPVPNNEQFF
>TRBJ2-3|TRBV7-2
CASSFSSTDTQYF
>TRBJ1-6|TRBV9
CASSLRDRGLSPLHF
>TRBJ2-3|TRBV29-1
CSVDGTRSSTDTQYF
>TRBJ1-6|TRBV5-6
CASSAGGGASPLHF
>TRBJ2-1|TRBV10-3
CATKSSYNEQFF
>TRBJ1-2|TRBV7-8
CASSPTPGMAQFYGYTF
>TRBJ2-1|TRBV14
CASSQVMNINEQFF
>TRBJ1-2|TRBV6-5
CASSQRGTYGYTF
>TRBJ2-7|TRBV19
CASSMARAREQYF
>TRBJ2-5|TRBV13
CASSSLAVQETQYF
>TRBJ2-7|TRBV30
CAWSGNRVEQYF
>TRBJ1-2|TRBV5-1
CASSLDPASGGYTF
>TRBJ2-3|TRBV7-3
CASSPSAGADTQYF
>TRBJ1-6|TRBV6-6
CASRGKDRDNSPLHF
>TRBJ2-1|TRBV7-7
CASSLYSFGEQFF
>TRBJ1-2|TRBV29-1
CSVRSALGYTF
>TRBJ2-1|TRBV4-1
CASSRGTSGGLVSYNEQFF
>TRBJ2-7|TRBV11-2
CASSLVRAPYEQYF